This paragraph covers one T cell receptor beta chain sequence. Trimming took off 4 bases at V and 0 bases at J, with 14 bases between the two ends. CDR1 and CDR2 from the germline V gene are SGHDT and YYEEEE. CDR3 length: 16 amino acids. This sample stems from a study of blood T cells in healthy people across ages. With a J-beta primer mix and a sample-barcoded 5' primer, a second PCR ran about 7 to 12 cycles. MiXCR, run by TCRdb on the 5' RACE reads, gives a single entry per CDR3 protein. The table has some 800,000 distinct CDR3 sequences, more than 20% seen once. The sample was also reused in another study, on T cells of mothers and their children. That investigation notes: The donors comprised roughly 6 children and their three healthy Caucasian mothers.

The clonotype was recovered from a boy between 10 and 17 years old in good health. The chain couples TRBV5-6 to TRBJ2-4; D not resolved. Sequencing was carried out using blood. The CDR3 loop is CASSRVEHVAKNIQYF. The DNA of the CDR3 is TGTGCCAGCAGCCGCGTAGAACATGTAGCCAAAAACATTCAGTACTTC.